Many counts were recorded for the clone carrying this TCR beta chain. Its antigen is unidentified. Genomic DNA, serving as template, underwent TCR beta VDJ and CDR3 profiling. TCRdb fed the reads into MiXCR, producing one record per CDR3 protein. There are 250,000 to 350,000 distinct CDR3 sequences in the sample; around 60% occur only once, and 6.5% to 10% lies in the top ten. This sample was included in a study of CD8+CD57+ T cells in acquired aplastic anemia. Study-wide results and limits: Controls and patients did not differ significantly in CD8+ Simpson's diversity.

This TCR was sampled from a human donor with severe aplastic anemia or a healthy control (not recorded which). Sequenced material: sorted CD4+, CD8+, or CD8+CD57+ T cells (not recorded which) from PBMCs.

CDR3 DNA: TGTGCCAGCAGTTACGGGTTCGAAGAGACCCAGTACTTC. This translates into CASSYGFEETQYF. The chain carries TRBV6-5 and TRBJ2-5; D uncertain. V lost 2 bases, J lost 3 bases, and 7 bases lay in between. Germline V lookup: CDR1 MNHEY, CDR2 SVGAGI. The CDR3 extends over 13 amino acids.